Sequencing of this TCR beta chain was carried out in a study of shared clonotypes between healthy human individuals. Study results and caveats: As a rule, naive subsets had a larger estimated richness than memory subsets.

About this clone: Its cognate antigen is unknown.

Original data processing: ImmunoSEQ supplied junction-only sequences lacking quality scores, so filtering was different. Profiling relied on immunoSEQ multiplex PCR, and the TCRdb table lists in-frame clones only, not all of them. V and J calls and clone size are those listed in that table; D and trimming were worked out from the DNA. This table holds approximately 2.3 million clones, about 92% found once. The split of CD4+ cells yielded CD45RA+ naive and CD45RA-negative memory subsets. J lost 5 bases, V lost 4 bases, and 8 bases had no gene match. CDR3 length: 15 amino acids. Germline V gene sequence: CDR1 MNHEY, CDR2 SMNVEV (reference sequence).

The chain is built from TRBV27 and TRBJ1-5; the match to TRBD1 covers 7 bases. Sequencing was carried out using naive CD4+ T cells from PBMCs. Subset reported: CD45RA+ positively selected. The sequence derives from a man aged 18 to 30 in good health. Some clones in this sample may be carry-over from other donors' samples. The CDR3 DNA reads TGTGCCAGCAGTTCCGGGACAGCGGCCGATCAGCCCCAGCATTTT. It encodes CASSSGTAADQPQHF.